This is a list of T cell receptor beta chains from one sample in a study of identical twins. MiXCR, run by TCRdb on the 5' RACE reads, gives a single entry per CDR3 protein. The sample carries 1.5 million to 2 million distinct CDR3 sequences, about 31% recorded once. Specimen: cord blood. The origin of the receptors is a newborn girl in good health. Both conserved end residues are part of each CDR3. D genes are given only for firm matches. Not every row has a clone size; where given, it reads once, few, many or a size class.

V,length,D,J,size,DNA,CDR3
TRBV20-1,15,TRBD2,TRBJ2-4,few,TGCAGTGCTAGAGGACTAGCGGTAGCCAAAAACATTCAGTACTTC,CSARGLAVAKNIQYF
TRBV7-2,15,.,TRBJ1-2,few,TGTGCCAGCAGCTTAGTTGTAGGGGGTAACTATGGCTACACCTTC,CASSLVVGGNYGYTF
TRBV10-3,13,.,TRBJ2-3,.,TGTGCCAATTCGGGACAAGGGGAAGATACGCAGTATTTT,CANSGQGEDTQYF
TRBV28,13,TRBD1,TRBJ2-7,many,TGTGCCAGCATGGGGACAGTTTCCTACGAGCAGTACTTC,CASMGTVSYEQYF
TRBV12-3/TRBV12-4,16,.,TRBJ1-5,.,TGTGCCAGCAGCCCTAGGGCAGCTTATAGCAATCAGCCCCAGCATTTT,CASSPRAAYSNQPQHF
TRBV19,16,.,TRBJ1-5,.,TGTGCCAGTAGTATGGGCGGCAGCGGGATCAATCAGCCCCAGCATTTT,CASSMGGSGINQPQHF
TRBV12-3/TRBV12-4,12,.,TRBJ2-2,few,TGTGCCAGCGAGCCTGACACCGGGGAGCTGTTTTTT,CASEPDTGELFF
TRBV6-1,18,TRBD2,TRBJ2-1,few,TGTGCCAGCAGCCCACAAATGGGACTAGCGGGAAGGGGAAATGAGCAGTTCTTC,CASSPQMGLAGRGNEQFF
TRBV12-3/TRBV12-4,15,TRBD1,TRBJ1-1,.,TGTGCCAGCACCCAAACCGGGACAGGGGGCCTTGAAGCTTTCTTT,CASTQTGTGGLEAFF
TRBV20-1,10,.,TRBJ1-2,few,TGCAGTGCTCCTCGTGATGGCTACACCTTC,CSAPRDGYTF
TRBV12-3/TRBV12-4,15,.,TRBJ2-3,.,TGTGCCAGCAGTCTTTACACTGGGACCGCAGATACGCAGTATTTT,CASSLYTGTADTQYF
TRBV20-1,13,TRBD2,TRBJ2-1,.,TGCAGTGCTCGAACGGGACTAGCCGGGGAGCAGTTCTTC,CSARTGLAGEQFF
TRBV4-2,14,.,TRBJ2-3,few,TGTGCCAGCAGCCAAGAGGTCCACACAGATACGCAGTATTTT,CASSQEVHTDTQYF
TRBV3-1,16,.,TRBJ2-1,.,TGTGCCAGCAGCCAAGATCAAACTAGCTCCTACAATGAGCAGTTCTTC,CASSQDQTSSYNEQFF
TRBV27,15,.,TRBJ2-3,.,TGTGCCAGCAGTTTATCAGGGCGGAACGCAGATACGCAGTATTTT,CASSLSGRNADTQYF
TRBV7-9,15,.,TRBJ1-6,.,TGTGCCAGCAGCTTTTCGGAAGGGTTCGGTTCACCCCTCCACTTT,CASSFSEGFGSPLHF